The present T cell receptor beta chain was sequenced within a study of T cell responses to AZD1222 COVID-19 vaccine. This CDR3 comprises 15 residues. V was trimmed by 1 base and J by 8 bases, leaving 14 bases between them. Germline CDR1 is SGHAT and CDR2 is FQNNGV. Overall study findings and caveats: Increased Spike-specific TCR breadth and depth were observed after two AZD1222 doses. Spike as a whole was targeted by vaccine-associated CD4 TCRs, dominant at 160-218 and 743-854. At baseline, just a handful of AZD1222 recipients tested seropositive.

This clone was observed a single time. Antigen unknown. Sequencing was performed with immunoSEQ multiplex PCR; in TCRdb, only in-frame clones are kept and a portion is missing. The sample contains some 150,000 clones, about 91% of which appear only once. Material: peripheral blood, obtained on day 0 of AZD1222 vaccination. The chain recombines TRBV11-2 with TRBJ1-4; D unclear. This TCR derives from an adult in good health. CDR3 sequence reads: CASSLGTKEVEKLFF. The DNA of the CDR3 is TGTGCCAGCAGCTTAGGAACCAAGGAGGTAGAAAAACTGTTTTTT.